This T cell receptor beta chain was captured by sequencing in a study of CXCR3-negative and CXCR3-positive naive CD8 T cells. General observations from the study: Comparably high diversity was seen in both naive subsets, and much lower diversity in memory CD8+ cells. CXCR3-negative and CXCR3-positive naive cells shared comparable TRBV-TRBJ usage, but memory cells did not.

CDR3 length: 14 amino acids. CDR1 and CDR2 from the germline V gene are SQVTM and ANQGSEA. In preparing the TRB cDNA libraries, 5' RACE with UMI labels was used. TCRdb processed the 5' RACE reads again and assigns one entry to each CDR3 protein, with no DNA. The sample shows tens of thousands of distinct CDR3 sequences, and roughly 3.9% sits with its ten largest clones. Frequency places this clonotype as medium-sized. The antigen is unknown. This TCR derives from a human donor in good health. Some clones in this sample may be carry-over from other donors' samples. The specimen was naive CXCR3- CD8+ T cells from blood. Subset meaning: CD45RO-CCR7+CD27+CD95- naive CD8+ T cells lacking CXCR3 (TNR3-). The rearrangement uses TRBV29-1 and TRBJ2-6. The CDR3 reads CSVGMGFGANVLTF.